This entry concerns a single T cell receptor beta chain. Only in-frame clones appear in the TCRdb table, and some are missing; sequencing was by immunoSEQ multiplex PCR. The data show 950,000 to 1,300,000 clones, with around 75% seen just once and over 1.3% held by the top ten. This sample is part of a study of shared clonotypes between healthy human individuals. The sequence derives from a man between 18 and 35 years old in good health. The specimen was memory CD4+ T cells sorted from blood. Subset specified: CD45RA-negative fraction.

CDR3 coding DNA: TGCAGCGCCGAGCGGGGGGCGGGAGCCACCTACAATGAGCAGTTCTTC. The encoded protein is CSAERGAGATYNEQFF. This chain uses TRBV29-1 with TRBJ2-1, with TRBD2 matching over 9 bases. V lost 7 bases to trimming and J lost 2 bases; unmatched junction nucleotides: 12. In germline, CDR1 is SQVTM, CDR2 ANQGSEA. The CDR3 loop spans 16 amino acids.